Listed here are 5 T cell receptor beta chains from one sample, sequenced in a study of blood T cell repertoires in COVID-19. Using immunoSEQ multiplex PCR, the repertoire was profiled, and TCRdb retains in-frame clones only, with some absent. Altogether over 200,000 clones are present, around 83% being singletons, with the ten largest covering 8.2%. Sequencing used peripheral blood. These receptors were obtained from a woman aged 50 to 60 with acute or convalescent COVID-19.

The CDR3 reads CASNVNQGHGYTF. In DNA, the CDR3 is TGTGCCAGCAACGTTAACCAGGGGCATGGCTACACCTTC. V gene TRBV2 combines with J gene TRBJ1-2, with D perhaps TRBD1 (6 bases). Per the germline V gene, CDR1 is SNHLY and CDR2 is FYNNEI. There are 13 residues in the CDR3. Trimming cost V 7 bases and J 6 bases, with 15 bases left between them.

The chain combines TRBV7-2 with TRBJ1-4; tentatively, D is TRBD1 (6 bases). CDR1 SGHTA and CDR2 FQGNSA come from the germline V gene. CDR3 length equals 15 residues. The germline V and J ends were trimmed by 1 base and 8 bases, with 14 bases remaining between them. In DNA, the CDR3 is TGTGCCAGCAGCTTAGGGCTGGGGGCGGAAGAAAAACTGTTTTTT. Its translation: CASSLGLGAEEKLFF.

The rearrangement joins TRBV24-1 to TRBJ1-2; D is possibly TRBD1 (5 bases). Germline-derived CDR1 and CDR2 are KGHDR and SFDVKD. There are 14 residues in the CDR3. The V gene lost 2 bases and the J gene lost 8 bases, with 14 bases spanning the gap. This chain's CDR3 is CATSDSARQKGYTF. DNA for the CDR3: TGTGCCACCAGTGATTCGGCGCGACAGAAGGGCTACACCTTC.

V is TRBV6-6 and J is TRBJ2-1; TRBD1 aligns across 8 bases. Trimming at V came to 6 bases and at J to 9 bases, leaving 10 bases not matched to a gene. In germline, CDR1 is MNHNY, CDR2 SVGAGI (reference sequence). The CDR3 loop spans 14 amino acids. The CDR3, as DNA: TGTGCCAGCAGGAAGGACAGGGAAAGTGGTGAGCAGTTCTTC. Residues: CASRKDRESGEQFF.

The chain has TRBV5-1 and TRBJ1-1; 9 nucleotides agree with TRBD1. Losses at the gene ends were 2 bases for V and 0 bases for J; bases not matched to a gene: 17. CDR1 and CDR2 (germline): SGHRS, YFSETQ. The CDR3 is made up of 20 amino acids. The CDR3 reads CASSFVTQQGAGRMNTEAFF. CDR3 nucleotides: TGCGCCAGCAGCTTCGTCACACAACAGGGGGCGGGAAGGATGAACACTGAAGCTTTCTTT.